Detailed here is one T cell receptor beta chain. This specimen belongs to a study of T cell changes during pregnancy in multiple sclerosis. In germline, CDR1 is SGHVS, CDR2 FNYEAQ. V dropped 5 bases and J dropped 6 bases, with 16 bases sitting between them. The CDR3 is made up of 15 amino acids. This table comes from immunoSEQ multiplex PCR, and its TCRdb copy is limited to in-frame clones, with some not included. The repertoire consists of around 35,000 clones, with 75% to 90% occurring once and the leading ten covering 4.5%. This sequence originates from a female donor with multiple sclerosis, enrolled in a pregnancy study. The rearrangement uses TRBV7-6 and TRBJ2-2; possibly TRBD2 for D (6 bases). This material consisted of CD8+ T cells from peripheral blood mononuclear cells, taken after pregnancy. In DNA, the CDR3 is TGTGCCAGCAGCCCACCTGCGGGAAATCCCGGGGAGCTGTTTTTT. Residues: CASSPPAGNPGELFF.